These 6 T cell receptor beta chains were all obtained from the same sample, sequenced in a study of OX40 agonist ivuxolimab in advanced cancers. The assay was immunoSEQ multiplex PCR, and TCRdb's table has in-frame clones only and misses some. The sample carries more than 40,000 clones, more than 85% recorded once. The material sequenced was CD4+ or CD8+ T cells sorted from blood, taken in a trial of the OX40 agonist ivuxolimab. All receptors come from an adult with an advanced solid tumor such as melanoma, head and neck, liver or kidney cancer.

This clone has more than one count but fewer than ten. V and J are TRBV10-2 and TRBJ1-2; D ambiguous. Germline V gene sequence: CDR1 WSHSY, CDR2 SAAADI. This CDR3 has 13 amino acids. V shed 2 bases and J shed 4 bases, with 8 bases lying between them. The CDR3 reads CASSENSAYGYTF. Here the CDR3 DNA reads TGCGCCAGCAGTGAGAACAGCGCCTATGGCTACACCTTC.

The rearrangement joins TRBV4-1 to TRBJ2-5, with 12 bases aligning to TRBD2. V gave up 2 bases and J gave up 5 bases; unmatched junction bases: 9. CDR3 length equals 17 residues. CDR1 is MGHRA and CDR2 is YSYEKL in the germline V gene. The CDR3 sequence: CASSQPTSGGLVETQYF. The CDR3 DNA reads TGCGCCAGCAGCCAACCGACTAGCGGGGGCTTAGTGGAGACCCAGTACTTC.

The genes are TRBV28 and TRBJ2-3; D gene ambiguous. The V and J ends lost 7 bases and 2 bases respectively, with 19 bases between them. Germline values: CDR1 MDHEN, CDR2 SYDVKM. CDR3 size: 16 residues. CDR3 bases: TGTGCCAGCAATAAAGACATCCCCACTTTCACAGATACGCAGTATTTT. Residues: CASNKDIPTFTDTQYF.

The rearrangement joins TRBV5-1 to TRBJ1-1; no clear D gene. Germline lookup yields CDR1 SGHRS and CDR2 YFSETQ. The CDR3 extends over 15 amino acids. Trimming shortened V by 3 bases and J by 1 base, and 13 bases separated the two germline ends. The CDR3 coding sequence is TGCGCCAGCAGCTCACTCCGAGAGAGGAACACTGAAGCTTTCTTT. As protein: CASSSLRERNTEAFF.

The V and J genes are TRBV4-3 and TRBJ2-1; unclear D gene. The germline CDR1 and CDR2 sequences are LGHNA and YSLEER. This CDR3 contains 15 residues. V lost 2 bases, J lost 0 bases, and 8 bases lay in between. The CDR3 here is CASSQMMSSYNEQFF. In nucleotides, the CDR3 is TGCGCCAGCAGCCAAATGATGAGCTCCTACAATGAGCAGTTCTTC.

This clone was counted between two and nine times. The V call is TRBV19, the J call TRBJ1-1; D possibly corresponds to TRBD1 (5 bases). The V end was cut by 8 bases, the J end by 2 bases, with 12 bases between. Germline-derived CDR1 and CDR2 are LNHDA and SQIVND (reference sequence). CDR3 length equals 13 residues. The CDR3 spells CASRQGGNTEAFF. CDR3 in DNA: TGTGCCAGTCGTCAGGGAGGAAACACTGAAGCTTTCTTT.